What follows are 21 T cell receptor beta chains derived from one specimen sequenced in a study of T cell repertoires in cytomegalovirus infection (dated by TCRdb to between 2018 and 2020). What this sample's treatment or condition label stands for: in vitro stimulation with specific CMV peptide epitopes to enrich CMV-specific T cells. Sequencer: Illumina HiSeq 1500. TCRdb redid the processing of the public reads, applying fastp at Q25 and MiXCR, and retained in-frame beta chains. Each CDR3 protein gets just one entry, which takes the most common genes and DNA from the rows behind it. The sample yields roughly 80,000 distinct CDR3 sequences; under 30% were counted once. The ten top clones hold approximately 48% of the sample. No antigens are known for them. The sequences come from CD8+ T cells from cultured PBMCs, collected from culture after CMV antigen stimulation. Receptors were obtained from a human donor in good health (CMV status not recorded). Some clones in this sample may be carry-over from other donors' samples.

This clonotype has a count of ten or more. V gene TRBV27 combines with J gene TRBJ1-2; 9 nucleotides align to TRBD1. Trimming took 6 bases from V and 4 from J; bases not matched to a gene: 9. CDR3 length: 15 residues. Germline V gene lookup returns CDR1 MNHEY and CDR2 SMNVEV (reference sequence). CDR3 in amino acids: CASSRVGTGSYGYTF. The CDR3 nucleotides are TGTGCCAGCAGCCGCGTCGGGACAGGGTCCTATGGCTACACCTTC.

V is TRBV24-1 and J is TRBJ2-3, with D tentatively TRBD2 (6 bases). The CDR3 is made up of 18 amino acids. Trimming cost V 2 bases and J 0 bases, with 17 bases left between them. Germline CDR1 and CDR2: KGHDR and SFDVKD. DNA of the CDR3: TGTGCCACCAGTGATTCCGAACTAGCAACCCTCAGCACAGATACGCAGTATTTT. Residues: CATSDSELATLSTDTQYF.

This clonotype was counted at least ten times. The V and J genes are TRBV7-9 and TRBJ2-1; possible D gene TRBD2, 6 bases. In germline, CDR1 is SEHNR, CDR2 FQNEAQ (reference sequence). The ends were cut back, 1 base at V and 7 bases at J, with 14 bases in the middle. This CDR3 is 15 amino acids long. The CDR3, as DNA: TGTGCCAGCAGCTTAGGTAGCGGCGTCGTTAATGAGCAGTTCTTC. Translation gives CASSLGSGVVNEQFF. Full variable domain (remainder filled in from reference TRBV7-9 and TRBJ2-1): DTGVSQNPRHKITKRGQNVTFRCDPISEHNRLYWYRQTLGQGPEFLTYFQNEAQLEKSRLLSDRFSAERPKGSFSTLEIQRTEQGDSAMYLCASSLGSGVVNEQFFGPGTRLTVL.

This clonotype was counted between two and nine times. The V call is TRBV5-1, the J call TRBJ1-1, with D maybe TRBD1 (6 bases). This CDR3 has 14 residues. Trimming pared 1 base from V and 3 bases from J, leaving 10 bases between. Germline CDR1 reads SGHRS; CDR2 reads YFSETQ. In DNA, the CDR3 is TGCGCCAGCAGCTTGCGGGGGGCCGACACTGAAGCTTTCTTT. Its protein product is CASSLRGADTEAFF. The variable domain in full, with the rest retrieved from reference TRBV5-1 and TRBJ1-1, is KAGVTQTPRYLIKTRGQQVTLSCSPISGHRSVSWYQQTPGQGLQFLFEYFSETQRNKGNFPGRFSGRQFSNSRSEMNVSTLELGDSALYLCASSLRGADTEAFFGQGTRLTVV.

This clonotype showed up just a few times. V and J are TRBV5-1 and TRBJ2-7; 7 bases agree with TRBD1. Trimming took 4 bases from V and 2 from J; bases not matched to a gene: 6. From germline, CDR1 is SGHRS and CDR2 YFSETQ. The CDR3 loop spans 14 amino acids. For the CDR3, the DNA is TGCGCCAGCAGCCCGGGACAGACTACCTACGAGCAGTACTTC. Its translation is CASSPGQTTYEQYF.

The J gene is TRBJ1-1, the V gene TRBV3-1; D gene uncertain. This CDR3 contains 14 residues. The ends were cut back, 4 bases at V and 11 bases at J, with 20 bases in the middle. Germline V gene data show CDR1 as LGHDT and CDR2 as YNNKEL (reference sequence). CDR3 sequence reads: CASSPAAGSLSAFF. Written as DNA, the CDR3 is TGTGCCAGCAGCCCCGCGGCGGGATCCCTGAGTGCTTTCTTT.

This clonotype was detected only a few times. The rearrangement uses TRBV10-2 and TRBJ2-7; 13 bases map to TRBD2. There are 15 residues in the CDR3. CDR1 WSHSY and CDR2 SAAADI come from the germline V gene. With V trimmed by 6 bases and J by 2 bases, 4 bases remained unmatched. The CDR3 region is CASSDGLAGAYEQYF. The DNA for the CDR3 is TGCGCCAGCAGCGACGGACTAGCGGGGGCCTACGAGCAGTACTTC.

V gene TRBV5-1 combines with J gene TRBJ1-5, with a weak D call TRBD1 (5 bases). Per germline, CDR1 SGHRS and CDR2 YFSETQ. V dropped 5 bases and J dropped 5 bases, with 11 bases sitting between them. The length of the CDR3 is 13 residues. CDR3 protein: CASSWEGDQPQHF. The CDR3 region has the DNA TGCGCCAGCAGTTGGGAAGGGGATCAGCCCCAGCATTTT.

This clonotype was recorded many times. The chain links TRBV4-2 to TRBJ2-3; TRBD1 might be the D (6 bases). This CDR3 is built from 18 residues. Trimming left V 3 bases short and J 4 bases short, with 23 bases between. The V gene's germline CDR1 is LGHNA and CDR2 YNFKEQ. This chain's CDR3 is CASSHPTGTWRLADTQYF. CDR3 coding DNA: TGTGCCAGCAGCCACCCAACAGGGACATGGAGGTTGGCAGATACGCAGTATTTT.

The chain has TRBV7-6 and TRBJ2-2; no firm D call. In germline, CDR1 is SGHVS, CDR2 FNYEAQ. This CDR3 spans 15 amino acids. With 5 bases removed from V and 2 bases from J, the gap between germline ends came to 12 bases. The CDR3 loop reads CASSRVKGNTGELFF. The CDR3 coding sequence is TGTGCCAGCAGCCGGGTTAAGGGAAACACCGGGGAGCTGTTTTTT. Together with reference TRBV7-6 and TRBJ2-2, the CDR3 gives the full variable domain: GAGVSQSPRYKVTKRGQDVALRCDPISGHVSLYWYRQALGQGPEFLTYFNYEAQQDKSGLPNDRFSAERPEGSISTLTIQRTEQRDSAMYRCASSRVKGNTGELFFGEGSRLTVL.

This chain joins TRBV6-5 and TRBJ2-2; possible D gene TRBD2, 5 bases. Trimming pared 8 bases from V and 4 bases from J, leaving 20 bases between. From germline, CDR1 is MNHEY and CDR2 SVGAGI. There are 16 residues in the CDR3. CDR3 bases: TGTGCCAGCGGGCTGTGGGGAGTCGGCGGCACCGGGGAGCTGTTTTTT. Its protein product is CASGLWGVGGTGELFF.

This clonotype was detected only a few times. The chain recombines TRBV24-1 with TRBJ1-1, with 11 bases that match TRBD1. Germline V gene lookup returns CDR1 KGHDR and CDR2 SFDVKD. CDR3 length: 16 amino acids. The V segment lost 4 bases and the J segment 6 bases; nucleotides outside the gene matches: 9. CDR3 loop: CATSDGTGGLLAEAFF. CDR3 DNA: TGTGCCACCAGTGACGGGACAGGGGGGCTTTTGGCTGAAGCTTTCTTT.

This clonotype was counted between two and nine times. The V gene is TRBV6-6, the J gene TRBJ2-5; 7 bases fit TRBD1. Germline assignment: CDR1 MNHNY and CDR2 SVGAGI (reference sequence). J lost 4 bases, V lost 5 bases, and 4 bases had no gene match. The CDR3 has 13 residues. The chain's CDR3 is CASSDRDRETQYF. The CDR3 nucleotides are TGTGCCAGCAGTGACAGGGATCGAGAGACCCAGTACTTC.

There are many counts of this clonotype. The chain combines TRBV5-5 with TRBJ1-2; unclear D gene. The germline V gene encodes CDR1 SGHKS and CDR2 YYEKEE (reference sequence). V was shortened by 0 bases and J by 4 bases, with 7 bases between the two germline ends. CDR3 length: 13 amino acids. The CDR3 DNA sequence: TGTGCCAGCAGCTTGGACATCCCCTATGGCTACACCTTC. It encodes CASSLDIPYGYTF.

This clonotype was seen ten or more times. The chain carries TRBV6-4 and TRBJ1-1; D gene uncertain. The V gene's germline CDR1 is MRHNA and CDR2 SNTAGT. V was clipped by 0 bases and J by 6 bases, with 8 bases between them. The CDR3 extends over 13 amino acids. The CDR3 DNA sequence: TGTGCCAGCAGTGACTCTAGTATCTCTGAAGCTTTCTTT. This sequence encodes CASSDSSISEAFF.

This clonotype was detected a few times. The genes are TRBV6-2 or TRBV6-3 and TRBJ2-7; TRBD2 agrees at 8 bases. Unmatched junction bases numbered 3, after V lost 5 bases and J lost 6 bases. Germline lookup yields CDR1 MNHEY and CDR2 SVGEGT. This CDR3 is 12 amino acids long. In nucleotides, the CDR3 is TGTGCCAGCAGTCGACTAGCGAGCGAGCAGTACTTC. Translated: CASSRLASEQYF.

This rearrangement joins TRBV10-3 to TRBJ1-1; D might be TRBD1 (6 bases). This CDR3 spans 13 amino acids. Looked up from germline, CDR1 is ENHRY and CDR2 is SYGVKD. Trimming pared 5 bases from V and 2 bases from J, leaving 9 bases between. The CDR3 region has the DNA TGTGCCATCAGTACAGGGCCCAACACTGAAGCTTTCTTT. It codes for CAISTGPNTEAFF.

This clonotype has only a few counts. The chain couples TRBV5-1 to TRBJ2-7; TRBD2 matches at 9 bases. Germline values: CDR1 SGHRS, CDR2 YFSETQ. The V gene end was trimmed by 0 bases and the J gene end by 5 bases; junction bases not matched to a gene: 6. The CDR3 is 15 residues long. This CDR3 is CASSLVGSGSDEQYF. In nucleotides, the CDR3 is TGCGCCAGCAGCTTGGTAGGTAGCGGGAGCGACGAGCAGTACTTC.

This clonotype was observed a few times. This chain joins TRBV2 and TRBJ1-2; D gene unclear. CDR1 and CDR2 (germline): SNHLY, FYNNEI. The CDR3 consists of 15 residues. Trimming took off 6 bases at V and 0 bases at J, with 14 bases between the two ends. DNA of the CDR3: TGTGCCAGCAGCTCGCCACAATCAGCTAACTATGGCTACACCTTC. Encoded protein: CASSSPQSANYGYTF. Full variable domain (remainder filled in from reference TRBV2 and TRBJ1-2): EPEVTQTPSHQVTQMGQEVILRCVPISNHLYFYWYRQILGQKVEFLVSFYNNEISEKSEIFDDQFSVERPDGSNFTLKIRSTKLEDSAMYFCASSSPQSANYGYTFGSGTRLTVV.

This rearrangement joins TRBV11-2 to TRBJ2-5; D may correspond to TRBD1 or TRBD2 (6 bases each). Germline V gene sequence: CDR1 SGHAT, CDR2 FQNNGV. Trimming pared 1 base from V and 1 base from J, leaving 19 bases between. The length of the CDR3 is 18 residues. DNA for the CDR3: TGTGCCAGCAGCTTAGTTGGGGGGACCACAGGGAGCCAAGAGACCCAGTACTTC. Protein: CASSLVGGTTGSQETQYF.

This clonotype was seen only once. The conserved closing phenylalanine or tryptophan is absent in this CDR3, likely reflecting a read error. The chain combines TRBV13 with TRBJ2-7; 14 bases line up with TRBD2. In germline, CDR1 is PRHDT, CDR2 FYEKMQ (reference sequence). With 1 base clipped from V and 0 bases from J, the junction kept 5 bases outside the gene matches. This CDR3 comprises 18 residues. The CDR3: CASSLVATSGRASYEQYC. CDR3 nucleotide sequence: TGTGCCAGCAGCTTAGTCGCGACTAGCGGGAGGGCCTCCTACGAGCAGTACTGC.